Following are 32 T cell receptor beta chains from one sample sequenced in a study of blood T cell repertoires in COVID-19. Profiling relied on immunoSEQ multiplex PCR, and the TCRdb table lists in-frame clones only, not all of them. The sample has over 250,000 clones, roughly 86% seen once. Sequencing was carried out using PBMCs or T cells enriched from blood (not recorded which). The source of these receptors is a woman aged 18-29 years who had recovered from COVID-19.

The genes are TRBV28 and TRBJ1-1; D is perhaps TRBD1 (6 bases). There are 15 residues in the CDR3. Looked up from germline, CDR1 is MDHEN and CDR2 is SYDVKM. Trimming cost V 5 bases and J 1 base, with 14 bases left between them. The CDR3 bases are TGTGCCAGCAGTGCCCGGGGGGGCCCGAACACTGAAGCTTTCTTT. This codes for CASSARGGPNTEAFF.

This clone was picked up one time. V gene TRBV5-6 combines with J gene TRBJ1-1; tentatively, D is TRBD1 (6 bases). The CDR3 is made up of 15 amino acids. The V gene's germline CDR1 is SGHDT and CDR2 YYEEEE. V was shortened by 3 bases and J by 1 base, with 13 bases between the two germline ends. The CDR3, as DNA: TGTGCCAGCAGCTCCAAGGTACAGGGGAACACTGAAGCTTTCTTT. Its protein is CASSSKVQGNTEAFF. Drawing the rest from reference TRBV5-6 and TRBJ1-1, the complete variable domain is DAGVTQSPTHLIKTRGQQVTLRCSPKSGHDTVSWYQQALGQGPQFIFQYYEEEERQRGNFPDRFSGHQFPNYSSELNVNALLLGDSALYLCASSSKVQGNTEAFFGQGTRLTVV.

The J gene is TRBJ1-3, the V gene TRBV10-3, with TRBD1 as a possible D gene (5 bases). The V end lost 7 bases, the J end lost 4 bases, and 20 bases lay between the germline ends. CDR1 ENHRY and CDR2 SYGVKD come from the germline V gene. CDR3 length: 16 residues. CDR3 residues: CAITQGGNSAGNTIYF. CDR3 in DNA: TGTGCCATCACCCAGGGAGGGAATTCGGCCGGAAACACCATATATTTT.

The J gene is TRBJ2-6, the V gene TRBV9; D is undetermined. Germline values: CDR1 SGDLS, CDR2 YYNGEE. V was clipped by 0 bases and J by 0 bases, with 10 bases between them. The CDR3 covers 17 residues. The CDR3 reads CASSVVAPYSGANVLTF. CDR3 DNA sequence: TGTGCCAGCAGCGTAGTGGCCCCATACTCTGGGGCCAACGTCCTGACTTTC. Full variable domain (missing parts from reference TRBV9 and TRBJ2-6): DSGVTQTPKHLITATGQRVTLRCSPRSGDLSVYWYQQSLDQGLQFLIQYYNGEERAKGNILERFSAQQFPDLHSELNLSSLELGDSALYFCASSVVAPYSGANVLTFGAGSRLTVL.

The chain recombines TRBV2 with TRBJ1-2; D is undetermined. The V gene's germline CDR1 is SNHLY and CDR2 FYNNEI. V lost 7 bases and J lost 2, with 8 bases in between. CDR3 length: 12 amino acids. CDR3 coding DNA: TGTGCCAGCATGAGGGTGAACTATGGCTACACCTTC. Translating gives CASMRVNYGYTF.

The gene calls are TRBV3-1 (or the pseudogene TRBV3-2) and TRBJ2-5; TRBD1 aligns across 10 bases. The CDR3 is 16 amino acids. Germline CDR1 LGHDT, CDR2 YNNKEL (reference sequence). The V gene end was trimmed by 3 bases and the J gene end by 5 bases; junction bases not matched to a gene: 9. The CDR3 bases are TGTGCCAGCAGCCAGACGGCGGGACAGGGGTGGGAGACCCAGTACTTC. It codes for CASSQTAGQGWETQYF.

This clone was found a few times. DNA of the CDR3: TGCGCCAGCAGTCGGGACAGGTTCGGGGGCTACACCTTC. Encoded protein: CASSRDRFGGYTF. V is TRBV10-2 and J is TRBJ1-2; 8 positions agree with TRBD1. The CDR3 spans 13 residues. The junction had 7 bases not matched to a gene; V was cut back by 5 bases and J by 8 bases. Germline CDR1 reads WSHSY; CDR2 reads SAAADI.

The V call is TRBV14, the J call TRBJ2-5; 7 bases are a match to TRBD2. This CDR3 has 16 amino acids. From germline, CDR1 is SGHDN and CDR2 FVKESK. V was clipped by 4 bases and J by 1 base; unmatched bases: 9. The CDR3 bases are TGTGCCAGCAGCCCACGGGACTACGTTCTCCAAGAGACCCAGTACTTC. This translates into CASSPRDYVLQETQYF.

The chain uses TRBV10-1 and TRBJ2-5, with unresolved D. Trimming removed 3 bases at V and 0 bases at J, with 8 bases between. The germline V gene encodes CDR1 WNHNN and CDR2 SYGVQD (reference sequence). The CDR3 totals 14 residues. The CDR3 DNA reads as TGCGCCAGCAGTGAATCAGGCCACCAAGAGACCCAGTACTTC. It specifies CASSESGHQETQYF.

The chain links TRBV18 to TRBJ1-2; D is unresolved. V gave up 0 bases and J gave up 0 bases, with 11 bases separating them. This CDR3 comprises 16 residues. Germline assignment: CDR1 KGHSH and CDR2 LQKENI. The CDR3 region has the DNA TGTGCCAGCTCACCACCTACTGCTGAGTCTAACTATGGCTACACCTTC. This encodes CASSPPTAESNYGYTF. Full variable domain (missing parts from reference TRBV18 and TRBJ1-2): NAGVMQNPRHLVRRRGQEARLRCSPMKGHSHVYWYRQLPEEGLKFMVYLQKENIIDESGMPKERFSAEFPKEGPSILRIQQVVRGDSAAYFCASSPPTAESNYGYTFGSGTRLTVV.

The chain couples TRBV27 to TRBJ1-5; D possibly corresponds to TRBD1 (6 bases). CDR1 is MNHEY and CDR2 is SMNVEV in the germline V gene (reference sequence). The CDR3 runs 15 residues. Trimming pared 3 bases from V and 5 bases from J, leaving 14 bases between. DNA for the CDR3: TGTGCCAGCAGTTTCGGTCAGGGGCGCGATCAGCCCCAGCATTTT. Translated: CASSFGQGRDQPQHF.

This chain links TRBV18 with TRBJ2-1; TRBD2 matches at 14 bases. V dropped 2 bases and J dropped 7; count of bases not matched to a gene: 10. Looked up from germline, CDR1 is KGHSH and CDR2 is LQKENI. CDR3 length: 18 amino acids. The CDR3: CASSPFPGLAGEENEQFF. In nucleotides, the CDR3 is TGTGCCAGCTCACCATTTCCGGGACTAGCGGGAGAGGAGAATGAGCAGTTCTTC.

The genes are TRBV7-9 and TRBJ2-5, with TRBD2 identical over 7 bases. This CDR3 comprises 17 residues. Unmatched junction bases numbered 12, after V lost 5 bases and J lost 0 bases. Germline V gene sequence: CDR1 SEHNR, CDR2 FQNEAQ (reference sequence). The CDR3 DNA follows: TGTGCCAGCAGCCCCCGATCGGGGGGAGGCTACCAAGAGACCCAGTACTTC. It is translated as CASSPRSGGGYQETQYF.

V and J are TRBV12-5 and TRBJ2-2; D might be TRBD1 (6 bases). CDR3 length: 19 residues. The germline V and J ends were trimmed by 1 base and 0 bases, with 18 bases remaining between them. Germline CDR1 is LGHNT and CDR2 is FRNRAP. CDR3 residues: CASGLEIDRRVTNTGELFF. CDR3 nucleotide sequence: TGTGCTAGTGGTTTGGAGATCGACAGGAGAGTTACGAACACCGGGGAGCTGTTTTTT.

DNA of the CDR3: TGCAGCGCTCAGGGACTAGCGGGAGTATCCTCAGATACGCAGTATTTT. Translated, it gives CSAQGLAGVSSDTQYF. This chain uses TRBV29-1 with TRBJ2-3; 14 bases line up with TRBD2. The length of the CDR3 is 16 residues. The trim removed 7 bases at V and 4 bases at J, leaving 10 bases unmatched. CDR1 is SQVTM, CDR2 ANQGSEA, per germline.

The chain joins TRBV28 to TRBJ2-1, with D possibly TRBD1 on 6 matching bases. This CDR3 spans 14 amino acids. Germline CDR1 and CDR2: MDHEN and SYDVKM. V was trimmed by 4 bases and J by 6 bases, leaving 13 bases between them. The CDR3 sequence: CASSSPGAANEQFF. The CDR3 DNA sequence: TGTGCCAGCAGTTCCCCAGGGGCTGCCAATGAGCAGTTCTTC.

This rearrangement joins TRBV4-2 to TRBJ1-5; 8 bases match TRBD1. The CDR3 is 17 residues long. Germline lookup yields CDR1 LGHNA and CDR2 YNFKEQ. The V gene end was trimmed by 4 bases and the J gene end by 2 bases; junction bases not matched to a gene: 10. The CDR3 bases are TGTGCCAGCAGCCCGAGGACAGGGACCTTTGGCAATCAGCCCCAGCATTTT. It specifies CASSPRTGTFGNQPQHF.

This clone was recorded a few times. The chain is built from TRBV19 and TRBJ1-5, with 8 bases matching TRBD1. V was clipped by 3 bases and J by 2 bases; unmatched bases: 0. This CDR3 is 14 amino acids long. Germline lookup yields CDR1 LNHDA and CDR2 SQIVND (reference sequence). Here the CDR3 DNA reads TGTGCCAGTAGTATGACAGGGGGCAATCAGCCCCAGCATTTT. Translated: CASSMTGGNQPQHF.

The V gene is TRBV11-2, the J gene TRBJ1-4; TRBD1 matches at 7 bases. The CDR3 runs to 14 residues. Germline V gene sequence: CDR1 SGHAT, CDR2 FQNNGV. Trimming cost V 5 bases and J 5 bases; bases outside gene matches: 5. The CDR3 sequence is CASSVDRVNEKLFF. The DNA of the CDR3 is TGTGCCAGCAGCGTCGACAGGGTGAATGAAAAACTGTTTTTT.

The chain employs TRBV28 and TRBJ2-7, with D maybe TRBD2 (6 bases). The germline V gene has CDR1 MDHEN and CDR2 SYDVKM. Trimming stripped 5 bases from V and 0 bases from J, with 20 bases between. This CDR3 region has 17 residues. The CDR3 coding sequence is TGTGCCAGCAGTCCCATCGGGGCTAGCGTAAGCTCCTACGAGCAGTACTTC. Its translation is CASSPIGASVSSYEQYF.

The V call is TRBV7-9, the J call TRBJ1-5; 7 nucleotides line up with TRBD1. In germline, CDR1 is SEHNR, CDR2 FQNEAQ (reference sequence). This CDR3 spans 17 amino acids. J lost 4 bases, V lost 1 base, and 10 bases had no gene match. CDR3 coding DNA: TGTGCCAGCAGCTTAGGGGGCCAGGGGGATGAGAATCAGCCCCAGCATTTT. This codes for CASSLGGQGDENQPQHF.

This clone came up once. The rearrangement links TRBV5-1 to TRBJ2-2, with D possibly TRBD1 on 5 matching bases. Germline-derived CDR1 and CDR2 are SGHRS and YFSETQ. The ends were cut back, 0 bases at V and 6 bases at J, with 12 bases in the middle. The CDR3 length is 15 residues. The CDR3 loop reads CASSLEAGSPGELFF. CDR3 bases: TGCGCCAGCAGCTTGGAGGCAGGGTCGCCCGGGGAGCTGTTTTTT.

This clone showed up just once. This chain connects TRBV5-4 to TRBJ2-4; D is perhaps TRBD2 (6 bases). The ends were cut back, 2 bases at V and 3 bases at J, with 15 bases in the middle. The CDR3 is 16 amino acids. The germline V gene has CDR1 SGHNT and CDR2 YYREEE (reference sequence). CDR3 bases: TGTGCCAGCAGCTTTCCTTCCGGAGGGGACAAAAACATTCAGTACTTC. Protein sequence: CASSFPSGGDKNIQYF.

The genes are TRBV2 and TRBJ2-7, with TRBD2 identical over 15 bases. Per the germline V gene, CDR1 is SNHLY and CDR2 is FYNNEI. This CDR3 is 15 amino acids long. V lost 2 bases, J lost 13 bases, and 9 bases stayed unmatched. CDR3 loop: CASSEPGLAGGNSYF. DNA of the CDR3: TGTGCCAGCAGTGAACCCGGACTAGCGGGGGGGAACAGCTACTTC. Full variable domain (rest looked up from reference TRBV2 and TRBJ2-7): EPEVTQTPSHQVTQMGQEVILRCVPISNHLYFYWYRQILGQKVEFLVSFYNNEISEKSEIFDDQFSVERPDGSNFTLKIRSTKLEDSAMYFCASSEPGLAGGNSYFGPGTRLTVT.

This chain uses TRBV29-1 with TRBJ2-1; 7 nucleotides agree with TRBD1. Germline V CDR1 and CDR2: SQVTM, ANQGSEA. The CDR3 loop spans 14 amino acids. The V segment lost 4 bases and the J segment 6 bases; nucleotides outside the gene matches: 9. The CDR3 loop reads CSVGVTGMGNEQFF. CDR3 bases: TGCAGCGTTGGGGTGACAGGGATGGGCAATGAGCAGTTCTTC.

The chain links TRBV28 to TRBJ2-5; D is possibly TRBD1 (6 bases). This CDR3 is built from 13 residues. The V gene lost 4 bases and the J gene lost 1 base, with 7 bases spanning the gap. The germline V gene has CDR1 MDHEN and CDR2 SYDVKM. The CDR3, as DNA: TGTGCCAGCAGTTGGGACACCCAAGAGACCCAGTACTTC. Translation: CASSWDTQETQYF.

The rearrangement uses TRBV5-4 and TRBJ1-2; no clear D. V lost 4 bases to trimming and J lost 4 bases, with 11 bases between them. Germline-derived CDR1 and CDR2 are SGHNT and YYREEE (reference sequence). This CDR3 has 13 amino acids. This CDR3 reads CASSPTVSYGYTF. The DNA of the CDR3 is TGTGCCAGCAGCCCGACTGTAAGCTATGGCTACACCTTC.

The CDR3 reads CASSLLTRVDYNSPLHF. CDR3 nucleotide sequence: TGTGCCAGCAGTCTGCTGACCAGGGTTGATTATAATTCACCCCTCCACTTT. This chain connects TRBV27 to TRBJ1-6; the D gene is possibly TRBD1 (5 bases). CDR1 and CDR2 (germline): MNHEY, SMNVEV (reference sequence). The V end lost 5 bases, the J end lost 4 bases, and 18 bases lay between the germline ends. The CDR3 is made up of 17 amino acids.

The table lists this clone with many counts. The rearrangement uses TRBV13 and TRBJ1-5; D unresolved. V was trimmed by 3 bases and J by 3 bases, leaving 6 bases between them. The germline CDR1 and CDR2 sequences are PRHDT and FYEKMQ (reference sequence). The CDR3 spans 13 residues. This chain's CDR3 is CASSFGLNQPQHF. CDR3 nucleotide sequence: TGTGCCAGCAGCTTTGGCCTCAATCAGCCCCAGCATTTT.

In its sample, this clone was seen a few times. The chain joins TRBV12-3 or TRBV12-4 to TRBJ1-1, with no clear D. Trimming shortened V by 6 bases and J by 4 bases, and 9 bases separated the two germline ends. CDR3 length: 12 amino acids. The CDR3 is CASSLDFTEAFF. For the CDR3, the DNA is TGTGCCAGCAGCCTAGACTTCACTGAAGCTTTCTTT.

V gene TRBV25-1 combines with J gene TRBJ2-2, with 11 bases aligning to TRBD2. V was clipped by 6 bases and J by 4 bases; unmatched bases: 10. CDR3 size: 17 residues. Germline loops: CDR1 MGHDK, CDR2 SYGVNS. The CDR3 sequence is CASSDGGLAALTGELFF. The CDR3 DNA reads TGTGCCAGCAGCGACGGGGGACTAGCGGCCCTCACCGGGGAGCTGTTTTTT.

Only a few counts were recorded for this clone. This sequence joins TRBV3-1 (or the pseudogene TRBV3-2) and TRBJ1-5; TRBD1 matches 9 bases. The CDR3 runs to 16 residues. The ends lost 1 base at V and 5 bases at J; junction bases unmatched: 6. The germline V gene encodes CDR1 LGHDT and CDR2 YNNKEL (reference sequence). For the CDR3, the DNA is TGTGCCAGCAGCCAAGGTTTACAGGGGGCCTATCAGCCCCAGCATTTT. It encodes CASSQGLQGAYQPQHF.